These T cell receptor beta chains were read from a single sample in a study of blood T cell repertoires in COVID-19. The data were produced by immunoSEQ multiplex PCR, yet TCRdb's version contains in-frame clones alone and is incomplete. The sample has more than 95,000 clones; about 90% are singletons. The sequencing input was peripheral blood. These TCRs come from a human donor in a cohort sampled during active COVID-19. Both conserved end residues are trimmed from each CDR3. Fields, in order: J gene, V gene, CDR3 protein.

j_call: TRBJ2-1
v_call: TRBV10-3
cdr3_aa: AISTRGGEGDEQF

j_call: TRBJ2-2
v_call: TRBV5-1
cdr3_aa: ASSFRDRLTFTGELF

j_call: TRBJ2-3
v_call: TRBV2
cdr3_aa: ASSEIGGSTDTQY

j_call: TRBJ2-2
v_call: TRBV19
cdr3_aa: ASSTQQVNTGELF

j_call: TRBJ2-1
v_call: TRBV14
cdr3_aa: ASSHHERLAGVGNEQF

j_call: TRBJ1-5
v_call: TRBV6-5
cdr3_aa: ASRAGTSNQPQH

j_call: TRBJ1-2
v_call: TRBV6-4
cdr3_aa: ASSPTNNRGNYGYT

j_call: TRBJ2-2
v_call: TRBV29-1
cdr3_aa: SARGNGELF

j_call: TRBJ1-5
v_call: TRBV11-2
cdr3_aa: ASTLWGDSNQPQH

j_call: TRBJ2-1
v_call: TRBV3-1/TRBV3-2
cdr3_aa: ASSQGTHRSSYNEQF

j_call: TRBJ2-5
v_call: TRBV6-4
cdr3_aa: ASSPKALTSGGTQETQY

j_call: TRBJ2-5
v_call: TRBV6-6
cdr3_aa: ASSLTSGGAYQETQY

j_call: TRBJ2-7
v_call: TRBV28
cdr3_aa: ASTPNRGLSYEQY

j_call: TRBJ2-2
v_call: TRBV29-1
cdr3_aa: SVYSREMVGTGELF

j_call: TRBJ2-1
v_call: TRBV10-2
cdr3_aa: ASRGEALAGSSSYNEQF

j_call: TRBJ2-1
v_call: TRBV5-1
cdr3_aa: ASSSSRGTGGVEQF

j_call: TRBJ2-5
v_call: TRBV2
cdr3_aa: ASERGGPRGETQY

j_call: -
v_call: TRBV11-3
cdr3_aa: ASSLAVSSYEQY

j_call: TRBJ1-1
v_call: TRBV6-5
cdr3_aa: ASSTDRATEAF

j_call: TRBJ2-7
v_call: TRBV5-4
cdr3_aa: ASSLEASAYEQY

j_call: TRBJ1-4
v_call: TRBV10-2
cdr3_aa: ASSGGRAESEKLF

j_call: TRBJ1-5
v_call: TRBV30
cdr3_aa: AWSYRVTSNQPQH

j_call: TRBJ2-3
v_call: TRBV20-1
cdr3_aa: SAAVVDTQY